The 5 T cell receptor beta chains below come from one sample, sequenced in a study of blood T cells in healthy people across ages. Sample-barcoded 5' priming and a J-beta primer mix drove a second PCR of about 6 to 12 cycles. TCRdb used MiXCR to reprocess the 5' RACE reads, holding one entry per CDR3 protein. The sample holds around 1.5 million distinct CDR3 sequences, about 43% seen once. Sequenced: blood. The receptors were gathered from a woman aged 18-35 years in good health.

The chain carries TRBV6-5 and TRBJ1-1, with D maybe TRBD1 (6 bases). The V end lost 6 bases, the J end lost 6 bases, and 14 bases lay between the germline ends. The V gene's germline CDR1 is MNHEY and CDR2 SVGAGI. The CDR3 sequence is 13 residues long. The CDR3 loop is CASRTGQLSEAFF. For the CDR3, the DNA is TGTGCCAGCAGGACTGGACAGCTTTCTGAAGCTTTCTTT.

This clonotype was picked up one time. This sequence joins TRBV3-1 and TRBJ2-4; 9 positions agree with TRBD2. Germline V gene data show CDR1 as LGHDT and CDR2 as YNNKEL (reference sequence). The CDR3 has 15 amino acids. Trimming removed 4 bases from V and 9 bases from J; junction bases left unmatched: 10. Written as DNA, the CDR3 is TGTGCCAGCAGCCCTGGCAGCGGGGGGCGGGGCATTCAGTACTTC. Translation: CASSPGSGGRGIQYF.

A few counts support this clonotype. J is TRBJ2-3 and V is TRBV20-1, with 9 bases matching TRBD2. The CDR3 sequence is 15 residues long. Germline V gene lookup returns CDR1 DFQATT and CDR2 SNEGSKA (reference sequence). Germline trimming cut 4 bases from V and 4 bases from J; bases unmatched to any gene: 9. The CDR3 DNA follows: TGCAGTGCTACAAGACTAGCGGCGGACCCAGATACGCAGTATTTT. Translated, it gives CSATRLAADPDTQYF.

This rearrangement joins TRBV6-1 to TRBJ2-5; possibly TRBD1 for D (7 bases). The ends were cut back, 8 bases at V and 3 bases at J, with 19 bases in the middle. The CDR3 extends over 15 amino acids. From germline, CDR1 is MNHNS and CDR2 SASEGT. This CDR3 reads CASRGLQGGKETQYF. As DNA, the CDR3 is TGTGCCAGCCGGGGACTGCAGGGGGGAAAAGAGACCCAGTACTTC.

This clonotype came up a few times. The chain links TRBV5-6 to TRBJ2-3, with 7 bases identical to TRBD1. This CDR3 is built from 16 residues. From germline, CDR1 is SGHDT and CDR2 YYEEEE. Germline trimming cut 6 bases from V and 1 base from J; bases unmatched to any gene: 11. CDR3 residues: CASTHTGTARTDTQYF. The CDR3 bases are TGTGCCAGCACTCATACCGGGACAGCCCGCACAGATACGCAGTATTTT. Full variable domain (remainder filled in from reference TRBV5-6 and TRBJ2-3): DAGVTQSPTHLIKTRGQQVTLRCSPKSGHDTVSWYQQALGQGPQFIFQYYEEEERQRGNFPDRFSGHQFPNYSSELNVNALLLGDSALYLCASTHTGTARTDTQYFGPGTRLTVL.